The clone carrying this T cell receptor beta chain was found a few times. The antigen remains undetermined. The data originate from a study of shared clonotypes between healthy human individuals. Approximately 82 million PBMCs were counted before genomic DNA extraction. Study findings and constraints: Tissues were not sampled, only blood, and their repertoires likely differ. Sequencing depth was expected to influence donor clonotype sharing.

Germline V CDR1 and CDR2: SGHNT, YYREEE (reference sequence). V lost 0 bases and J 6 bases, leaving 9 bases between the germline ends. The CDR3 length is 13 residues. Method: immunoSEQ multiplex PCR; TCRdb's copy keeps in-frame clones and lacks some. This sample has hundreds of thousands of clones; roughly 77% occur once, and the top ten carry about 12%. The genes are TRBV5-4 and TRBJ2-5, with D possibly matching TRBD2 (5 bases). This clonotype was sampled from a woman in her 40s in good health. Some clones in this sample may be carry-over from other donors' samples. Sequences were obtained from PBMCs. The CDR3 loop reads CASSLETGKTQYF. CDR3 DNA: TGTGCCAGCAGCTTGGAAACGGGGAAGACCCAGTACTTC.